Listed here is a single T cell receptor beta chain. What it binds is unknown. Extracted from the samples, RNA was reverse transcribed into cDNA to serve as the sequencing template. Sequencing was performed with immunoSEQ multiplex PCR; in TCRdb, only in-frame clones are kept and a portion is missing. Here the sample spans 150,000 to 200,000 clones, around three fifths being singletons. The treatment: oral pan-JAK inhibitor, 5-10 mg twice daily. In alopecia areata patients, both lesional scalp punch biopsies and peripheral blood were collected. This CDR3 comprises 15 residues. Germline V lookup: CDR1 GTSNPN, CDR2 SVGIG (reference sequence). Between the trimmed V and J ends, which lost 4 bases and 8 bases, there was a span of 21 bases. The record originates from a study of CD8+ T cells in alopecia areata. Study-level information: Oral tofacitinib, 5 to 10 mg twice daily, was given in an open-label trial. General study results and limits: There were also resident alphabeta T cells of normal skin sequenced in scalp samples. Tofacitinib significantly decreased scalp clonality and expanded CD8+ clones among top 100.

V and J are TRBV30 and TRBJ1-3; D unresolved. The sequence was collected from a human donor with alopecia areata. The material sequenced was CD4+ T cells sorted from blood, taken at week 24, from a patient treated with tofacitinib. CDR3 loop: CAWTYPTGRAHTIYF. The CDR3 DNA is TGTGCCTGGACCTACCCTACCGGGAGGGCACACACCATATATTTT.